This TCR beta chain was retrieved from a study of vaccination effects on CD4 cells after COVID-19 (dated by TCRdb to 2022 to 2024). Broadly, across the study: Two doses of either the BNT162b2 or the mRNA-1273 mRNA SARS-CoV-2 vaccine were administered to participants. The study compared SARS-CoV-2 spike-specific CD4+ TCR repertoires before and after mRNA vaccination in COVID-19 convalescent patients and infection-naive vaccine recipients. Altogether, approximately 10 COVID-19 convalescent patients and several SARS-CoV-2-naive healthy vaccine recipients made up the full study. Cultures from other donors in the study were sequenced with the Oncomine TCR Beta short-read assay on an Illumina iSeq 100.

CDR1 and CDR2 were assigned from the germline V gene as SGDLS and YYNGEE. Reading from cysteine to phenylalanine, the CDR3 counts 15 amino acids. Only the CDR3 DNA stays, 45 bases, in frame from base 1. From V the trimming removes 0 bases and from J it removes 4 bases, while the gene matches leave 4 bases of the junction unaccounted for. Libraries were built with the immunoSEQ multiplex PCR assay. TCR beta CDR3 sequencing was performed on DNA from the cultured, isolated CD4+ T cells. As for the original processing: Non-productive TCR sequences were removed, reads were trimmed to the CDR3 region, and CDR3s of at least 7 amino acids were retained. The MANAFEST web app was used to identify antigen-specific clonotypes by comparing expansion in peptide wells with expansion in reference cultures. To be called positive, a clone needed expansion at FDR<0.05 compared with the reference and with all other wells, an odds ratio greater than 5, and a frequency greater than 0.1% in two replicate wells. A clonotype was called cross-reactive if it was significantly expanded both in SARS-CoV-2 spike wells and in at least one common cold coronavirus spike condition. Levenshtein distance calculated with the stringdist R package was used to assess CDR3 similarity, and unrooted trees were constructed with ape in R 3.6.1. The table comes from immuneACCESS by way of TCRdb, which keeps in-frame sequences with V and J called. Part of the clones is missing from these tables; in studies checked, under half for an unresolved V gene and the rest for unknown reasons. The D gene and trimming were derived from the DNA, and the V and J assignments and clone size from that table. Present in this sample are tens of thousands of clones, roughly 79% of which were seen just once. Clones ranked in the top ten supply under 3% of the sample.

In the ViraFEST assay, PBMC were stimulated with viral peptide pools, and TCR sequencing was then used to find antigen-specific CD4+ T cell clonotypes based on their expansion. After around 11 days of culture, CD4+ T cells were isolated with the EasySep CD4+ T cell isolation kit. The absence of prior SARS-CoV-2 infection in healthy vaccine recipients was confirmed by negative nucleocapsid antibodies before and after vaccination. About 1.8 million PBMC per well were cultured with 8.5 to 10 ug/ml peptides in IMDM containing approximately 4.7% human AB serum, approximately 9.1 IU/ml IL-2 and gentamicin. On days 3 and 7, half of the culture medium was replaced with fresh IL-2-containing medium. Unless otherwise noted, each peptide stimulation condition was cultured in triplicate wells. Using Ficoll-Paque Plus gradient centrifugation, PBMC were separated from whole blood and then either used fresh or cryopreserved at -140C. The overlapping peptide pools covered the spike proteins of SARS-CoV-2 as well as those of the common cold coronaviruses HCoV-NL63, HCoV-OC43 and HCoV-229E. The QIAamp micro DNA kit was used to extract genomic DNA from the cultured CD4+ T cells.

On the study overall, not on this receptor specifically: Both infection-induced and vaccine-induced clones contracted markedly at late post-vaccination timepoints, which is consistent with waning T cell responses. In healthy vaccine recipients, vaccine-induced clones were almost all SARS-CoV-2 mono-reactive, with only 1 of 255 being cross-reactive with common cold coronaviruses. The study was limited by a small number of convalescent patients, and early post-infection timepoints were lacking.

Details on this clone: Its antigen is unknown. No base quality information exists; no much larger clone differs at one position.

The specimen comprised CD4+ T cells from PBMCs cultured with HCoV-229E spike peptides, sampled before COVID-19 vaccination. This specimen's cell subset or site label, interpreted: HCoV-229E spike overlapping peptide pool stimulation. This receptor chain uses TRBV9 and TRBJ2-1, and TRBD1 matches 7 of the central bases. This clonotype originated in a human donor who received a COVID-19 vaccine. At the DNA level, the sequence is TGTGCCAGCAGCGTAGTAGCAGGGGGTTACAATGAGCAGTTCTTC. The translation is CASSVVAGGYNEQFF.